The 17 T cell receptor beta chains below all came from one sample that was sequenced in a study of CXCR3-negative and CXCR3-positive naive CD8 T cells. Study-wide results and caveats: Against CXCR3-negative naive cells, CXCR3-positive naive cells showed more hydrophobic TRB CDR3s.

cDNA libraries for TRB were generated by 5' RACE incorporating UMI labels. TCRdb re-called the 5' RACE reads and gives one entry per CDR3 protein, without DNA. The table counts approximately 100,000 distinct CDR3 sequences; approximately 0.4% lies in the top ten. The antigens of these receptors remain unknown. The source material was naive CXCR3+ CD8+ T cells from blood. Subset specified: CD45RO-CCR7+CD27+CD95- naive CD8+ T cells expressing CXCR3 (TNR3+). These receptor sequences come from a human donor in good health. Some clones in this sample may be carry-over from other donors' samples.

The chain combines TRBV10-3 with TRBJ2-3. CDR3 length: 15 amino acids. CDR1 and CDR2 (germline): ENHRY, SYGVKD. This CDR3 is CAISESGASTDTQYF.

The CDR3: CASRLAPSSGYEQYF. The J gene is TRBJ2-7, the V gene TRBV28; the D gene TCRdb calls, TRBD1, cannot be checked with no DNA. The CDR3 contains 15 residues. In germline, CDR1 is MDHEN, CDR2 SYDVKM. The full variable domain, rest sourced from reference TRBV28 and TRBJ2-7, is DVKVTQSSRYLVKRTGEKVFLECVQDMDHENMFWYRQDPGLGLRLIYFSYDVKMKEKGDIPEGYSVSREKKERFSLILESASTNQTSMYLCASRLAPSSGYEQYFGPGTRLTVT.

The genes are TRBV28 and TRBJ2-5; TCRdb reports TRBD1, a call that lacks DNA to check it against. CDR3 length: 15 residues. Per germline, CDR1 MDHEN and CDR2 SYDVKM. The CDR3 loop is CASTPRSSLQETQYF.

The chain carries TRBV5-1 and TRBJ2-1; TCRdb picks TRBD1, but there is no DNA to check that call. Germline V gene sequence: CDR1 SGHRS, CDR2 YFSETQ. The CDR3 extends over 16 amino acids. CDR3 amino acids: CASSLLPGQGYNEQFF.

The gene calls are TRBV7-9 and TRBJ2-2; with no DNA, the TCRdb D assignment of TRBD2 cannot be verified. This CDR3 spans 17 amino acids. CDR1 is SEHNR and CDR2 is FQNEAQ in the germline V gene (reference sequence). CDR3 residues: CASSLGTSGRNTGELFF.

The V gene is TRBV7-2, the J gene TRBJ2-5; TCRdb's assignment of TRBD1 cannot be checked, as there is no DNA. In germline, CDR1 is SGHTA, CDR2 FQGNSA. The CDR3 sequence is 15 residues long. This chain's CDR3 is CASSVWTGRGETRYF. Full variable domain (missing parts from reference TRBV7-2 and TRBJ2-5): GAGVSQSPSNKVTEKGKDVELRCDPISGHTALYWYRQSLGQGLEFLIYFQGNSAPDKSGLPSDRFSAERTGGSVSTLTIQRTQQEDSAVYLCASSVWTGRGETRYFGPGTRLLVL.

This chain connects TRBV24-1 to TRBJ2-1; TCRdb's D call, TRBD2, is unchecked because there is no DNA. Germline CDR1 is KGHDR and CDR2 is SFDVKD. There are 16 residues in the CDR3. CDR3: CATSDLGLADYNEQFF.

The chain recombines TRBV4-1 with TRBJ1-1. CDR1 is MGHRA, CDR2 YSYEKL, per germline. CDR3 length: 14 amino acids. The CDR3 reads CASSQGPVNTEAFF.

The rearrangement joins TRBV15 to TRBJ2-3; TCRdb's D call, TRBD1, is unchecked because there is no DNA. CDR3 length: 17 residues. Per germline, CDR1 LNHNV and CDR2 YYDKDF (reference sequence). This chain's CDR3 is CATSRDFGQRDTDTQYF. The entire variable domain, with the rest obtained from reference TRBV15 and TRBJ2-3, is as follows: DAMVIQNPRYQVTQFGKPVTLSCSQTLNHNVMYWYQQKSSQAPKLLFHYYDKDFNNEADTPDNFQSRRPNTSFCFLDIRSPGLGDTAMYLCATSRDFGQRDTDTQYFGPGTRLTVL.

Here the CDR3 reads CSVLGRDTNTGELFF. The chain employs TRBV29-1 and TRBJ2-2; the TRBD1 assignment by TCRdb is unverifiable without DNA. The germline V gene encodes CDR1 SQVTM and CDR2 ANQGSEA. CDR3 length: 15 amino acids.

The chain couples TRBV29-1 to TRBJ2-7; as DNA is missing, the TRBD2 call by TCRdb cannot be tested. CDR3 length: 11 amino acids. CDR1 and CDR2 from the germline V gene are SQVTM and ANQGSEA. The CDR3 here is CSATSDNEQYF.

V is TRBV6-5 and J is TRBJ2-3; without DNA, the TCRdb call of TRBD2 cannot be checked. Germline-derived CDR1 and CDR2 are MNHEY and SVGAGI. The CDR3 covers 15 residues. CDR3 sequence: CASIGLAGTLWTQYF.

V and J are TRBV14 and TRBJ2-1; the D call from TCRdb, TRBD1, cannot be confirmed without DNA. The CDR3 is made up of 17 amino acids. CDR1 and CDR2 from the germline V gene are SGHDN and FVKESK. The CDR3 sequence is CASSQAYGGRVLDEQFF.

This chain links TRBV4-2 with TRBJ1-2; the TRBD1 assignment by TCRdb is unverifiable without DNA. CDR1 LGHNA and CDR2 YNFKEQ come from the germline V gene. This CDR3 comprises 16 residues. CDR3 sequence reads: CASSQVVTGGNYGYTF.

The gene calls are TRBV6-5 and TRBJ2-5; TCRdb picks TRBD2, but there is no DNA to check that call. The CDR3 runs 15 residues. Germline CDR1 is MNHEY and CDR2 is SVGAGI. CDR3 region: CASSYSSEGFETQYF.

The chain couples TRBV29-1 to TRBJ1-2; TCRdb outputs TRBD1, but without DNA this stays unchecked. Germline V gives CDR1 SQVTM, CDR2 ANQGSEA. The CDR3 spans 15 residues. CDR3 region: CSVGDGTPDSDGYTF. Variable domain in full (rest from reference TRBV29-1 and TRBJ1-2): SAVISQKPSRDICQRGTSLTIQCQVDSQVTMMFWYRQQPGQSLTLIATANQGSEATYESGFVIDKFPISRPNLTFSTLTVSNMSPEDSSIYLCSVGDGTPDSDGYTFGSGTRLTVV.

The chain has TRBV5-5 and TRBJ2-7. This CDR3 is 14 amino acids long. Per the germline V gene, CDR1 is SGHKS and CDR2 is YYEKEE (reference sequence). CDR3 sequence: CASSTDRSPYEQYF.